Listed below are T cell receptor beta chains from one sample, sequenced in a study of post-analysis software for immune sequencing data. TCRdb re-called the PCR reads through MiXCR, storing one row per CDR3 protein. The data contain 650,000 to 900,000 distinct CDR3 sequences, 40% to 55% of them singletons. Sequenced input: blood. The receptors shown here come from a girl under 18 with multiple sclerosis. Both conserved end residues are part of each CDR3. Fields, in order: CDR3 protein, CDR3 DNA, J gene, clone size, V gene, D gene. D genes are given only for firm matches. Expanded clones get a size class; other rows say once, few or many, or leave the size out.

CDR3aa: CASSSTGWETQYF; CDR3nt: TGTGCCAGCAGCTCCACAGGCTGGGAGACCCAGTACTTC; j_gene: TRBJ2-5; abundance: -; v_gene: TRBV7-2; d_gene: -
CDR3aa: CASSLWPTRDRGTISLYGYTF; CDR3nt: TGTGCCAGCAGCTTGTGGCCTACTCGGGACAGGGGGACTATATCCCTCTATGGCTACACCTTC; j_gene: TRBJ1-2; abundance: few; v_gene: TRBV11-2; d_gene: TRBD1
CDR3aa: CASVPGDFEGSPLHF; CDR3nt: TGTGCCAGCGTCCCAGGGGATTTTGAGGGTTCACCCCTCCACTTT; j_gene: TRBJ1-6; abundance: -; v_gene: TRBV6-6; d_gene: -
CDR3aa: CASSDTQASTDTQYF; CDR3nt: TGTGCCAGCAGTGACACCCAGGCAAGCACAGATACGCAGTATTTT; j_gene: TRBJ2-3; abundance: -; v_gene: TRBV6-4; d_gene: -
CDR3aa: CANSFTLTGLSYEQYF; CDR3nt: TGTGCCAACAGTTTCACCCTGACAGGGCTCTCCTACGAGCAGTACTTC; j_gene: TRBJ2-7; abundance: few; v_gene: TRBV28; d_gene: TRBD1
CDR3aa: CAISRMTKGSYEQYF; CDR3nt: TGTGCCATCAGTCGAATGACTAAAGGGTCCTACGAGCAGTACTTC; j_gene: TRBJ2-7; abundance: few; v_gene: TRBV10-3; d_gene: -
CDR3aa: CASQSTGSGGPGEQFF; CDR3nt: TGTGCCAGCCAATCCACAGGGTCCGGGGGCCCAGGTGAGCAGTTCTTC; j_gene: TRBJ2-1; abundance: -; v_gene: TRBV18; d_gene: -
CDR3aa: CASIARLQETQFF; CDR3nt: TGTGCCAGCATTGCTAGGCTCCAAGAGACCCAGTTCTTC; j_gene: TRBJ2-1; abundance: -; v_gene: TRBV6-1; d_gene: -
CDR3aa: CASSPRGGGNQPQHF; CDR3nt: TGTGCCAGCAGTCCCCGGGGTGGGGGCAATCAGCCCCAGCATTTT; j_gene: TRBJ1-5; abundance: -; v_gene: TRBV27; d_gene: -
CDR3aa: CASSAGGAYNEQFF; CDR3nt: TGTGCCAGCAGCGCGGGAGGTGCCTACAATGAGCAGTTCTTC; j_gene: TRBJ2-1; abundance: few; v_gene: TRBV6-1; d_gene: TRBD2
CDR3aa: CASRTKQETQYF; CDR3nt: TGTGCCAGCAGGACTAAGCAAGAGACCCAGTACTTC; j_gene: TRBJ2-5; abundance: few; v_gene: TRBV28; d_gene: -
CDR3aa: CASRQGSLVEAFF; CDR3nt: TGTGCCAGCCGACAGGGAAGTTTGGTTGAAGCTTTCTTT; j_gene: TRBJ1-1; abundance: -; v_gene: TRBV12-3/TRBV12-4; d_gene: TRBD1
CDR3aa: CSVEDQGYEQYF; CDR3nt: TGCAGCGTTGAAGATCAAGGCTACGAGCAGTACTTC; j_gene: TRBJ2-7; abundance: -; v_gene: TRBV29-1; d_gene: -
CDR3aa: CSGTYADTQYF; CDR3nt: TGCAGCGGGACCTACGCAGATACGCAGTATTTT; j_gene: TRBJ2-3; abundance: -; v_gene: TRBV29-1; d_gene: -
CDR3aa: CASSFLSDTQYF; CDR3nt: TGTGCCAGCAGCTTTTTGTCGGATACGCAGTATTTT; j_gene: TRBJ2-3; abundance: few; v_gene: TRBV7-2; d_gene: -
CDR3aa: CASSQGVVSTQYF; CDR3nt: TGTGCCAGCAGCCAAGGGGTGGTTAGTACCCAGTACTTC; j_gene: TRBJ2-5; abundance: -; v_gene: TRBV14; d_gene: -
CDR3aa: CSASGPGANVLTF; CDR3nt: TGCAGTGCTAGCGGGCCTGGGGCCAACGTCCTGACTTTC; j_gene: TRBJ2-6; abundance: -; v_gene: TRBV20-1; d_gene: -
CDR3aa: CASSPTPQAGTSGLSYEQYF; CDR3nt: TGTGCCAGCAGTCCAACTCCCCAGGCGGGGACTAGCGGGCTCTCCTACGAGCAGTACTTC; j_gene: TRBJ2-7; abundance: few; v_gene: TRBV6-1; d_gene: TRBD2
CDR3aa: CATSKSPRFLSPEQYF; CDR3nt: TGTGCCACCAGCAAATCCCCTAGGTTTCTCTCCCCCGAGCAGTACTTC; j_gene: TRBJ2-7; abundance: few; v_gene: TRBV15; d_gene: -
CDR3aa: CASSYSGDRPYEQYF; CDR3nt: TGTGCCAGCAGTTACTCGGGGGACAGGCCCTACGAGCAGTACTTC; j_gene: TRBJ2-7; abundance: -; v_gene: TRBV6-2/TRBV6-3; d_gene: TRBD1
CDR3aa: CASSLGPTGERFF; CDR3nt: TGTGCTAGCAGCTTAGGGCCTACCGGGGAGCGGTTTTTT; j_gene: TRBJ2-2; abundance: -; v_gene: TRBV7-7; d_gene: -
CDR3aa: CASSSSSAYEQYF; CDR3nt: TGTGCCAGCAGTTCTAGCTCCGCCTACGAGCAGTACTTC; j_gene: TRBJ2-7; abundance: -; v_gene: TRBV28; d_gene: -
CDR3aa: CASGGVEQFF; CDR3nt: TGTGCCAGCGGCGGCGTCGAGCAGTTCTTC; j_gene: TRBJ2-1; abundance: -; v_gene: TRBV9; d_gene: -
CDR3aa: CASHSFNEQFF; CDR3nt: TGCGCCAGCCATTCATTCAATGAGCAGTTCTTC; j_gene: TRBJ2-1; abundance: -; v_gene: TRBV4-1; d_gene: -
CDR3aa: CASNRGQGYEQYF; CDR3nt: TGTGCCAGCAATCGGGGACAGGGCTACGAGCAGTACTTC; j_gene: TRBJ2-7; abundance: once; v_gene: TRBV28; d_gene: TRBD1
CDR3aa: CATGDAATDTQYF; CDR3nt: TGTGCCACGGGGGACGCCGCGACAGATACGCAGTATTTT; j_gene: TRBJ2-3; abundance: -; v_gene: TRBV15; d_gene: -
CDR3aa: CASSVVASGRAIEQYF; CDR3nt: TGTGCCAGCAGCGTAGTGGCTAGCGGGAGGGCCATTGAGCAGTACTTC; j_gene: TRBJ2-5; abundance: once; v_gene: TRBV9; d_gene: TRBD2
CDR3aa: CASSFEGRANEKLFF; CDR3nt: TGTGCCAGCAGTTTCGAAGGGCGGGCTAATGAAAAACTGTTTTTT; j_gene: TRBJ1-4; abundance: -; v_gene: TRBV28; d_gene: -
CDR3aa: CASRGPGTGTSEAFF; CDR3nt: TGTGCCAGCAGGGGTCCCGGGACAGGGACGAGTGAAGCTTTCTTT; j_gene: TRBJ1-1; abundance: few; v_gene: TRBV6-5; d_gene: TRBD1
CDR3aa: CASSRAAGNYNEQFF; CDR3nt: TGTGCCAGCAGTCGAGCAGCGGGCAATTACAATGAGCAGTTCTTC; j_gene: TRBJ2-1; abundance: few; v_gene: TRBV6-2/TRBV6-3; d_gene: -
CDR3aa: CASGLVAQPQHF; CDR3nt: TGTGCTAGTGGTTTGGTCGCTCAGCCCCAGCATTTT; j_gene: TRBJ1-5; abundance: -; v_gene: TRBV12-5; d_gene: -